The 7 T cell receptor beta chains given below trace back to one sample, sequenced in a study of T cell repertoires in cytomegalovirus infection. Via MiXCR, TCRdb re-called the reads, giving one row per CDR3 protein. The sample consists of approximately 1,000,000 distinct CDR3 sequences, around 30% of them appearing once. These receptors' targets are unknown. The source was cultured CD8+ T cells from PBMCs, collected from culture after CMV antigen stimulation. The receptors come from a human donor in good health (CMV status not recorded). Some clones in this sample may be carry-over from other donors' samples.

J is TRBJ1-3 and V is TRBV10-3; the D gene is possibly TRBD1 (6 bases). The CDR3 covers 13 residues. V lost 7 bases, J lost 2 bases, and 9 bases lay in between. Germline assignment: CDR1 ENHRY and CDR2 SYGVKD. CDR3 sequence: CAIKGGTGNTIYF. CDR3 DNA sequence: TGTGCCATCAAGGGGGGGACTGGAAACACCATATATTTT.

The genes are TRBV3-1 and TRBJ2-2, with D unclear. The germline CDR1 and CDR2 sequences are LGHDT and YNNKEL (reference sequence). V lost 0 bases, J lost 11 bases, and 16 bases lay in between. This CDR3 is built from 15 residues. This chain's CDR3 is CASSQDLYPIVELFF. CDR3 nucleotide sequence: TGTGCCAGCAGCCAAGATCTTTATCCGATAGTAGAGCTGTTTTTT.

V and J are TRBV15 and TRBJ2-3; D is perhaps TRBD1 or TRBD2 (6 bases each). The germline CDR1 and CDR2 sequences are LNHNV and YYDKDF (reference sequence). The CDR3 contains 19 residues. V was shortened by 0 bases and J by 2 bases, with 21 bases between the two germline ends. The CDR3 nucleotides read TGTGCCACCAGCAGAGAAAAAAGGGGGGCCCAATCTACCACAGATACGCAGTATTTT. This sequence encodes CATSREKRGAQSTTDTQYF.

V is TRBV5-3 and J is TRBJ2-1, with 8 positions matching TRBD2. TRBV5-3 falls under the ORF class, with uncertain function. The J segment lost 10 bases and the V segment lost 8 bases, leaving 8 bases of the junction unmatched. The CDR3 is 12 amino acids. The CDR3 DNA follows: TGTGCCAGCAGCGGGGGACAAGTAGAGCAGTTCTTC. Amino acid sequence: CASSGGQVEQFF.

This clonotype was seen a handful of times. The J gene is TRBJ2-7, the V gene TRBV2; D may be TRBD1 or TRBD2 (5 bases each). The CDR3 has 17 amino acids. V lost 2 bases and J 0 bases, leaving 17 bases between the germline ends. The germline CDR1 and CDR2 sequences are SNHLY and FYNNEI. The CDR3 loop is CASSERGVALSSYEQYF. The CDR3 bases are TGTGCCAGCAGTGAAAGAGGGGTAGCGCTGAGCTCCTACGAGCAGTACTTC. Full variable domain (rest looked up from reference TRBV2 and TRBJ2-7): EPEVTQTPSHQVTQMGQEVILRCVPISNHLYFYWYRQILGQKVEFLVSFYNNEISEKSEIFDDQFSVERPDGSNFTLKIRSTKLEDSAMYFCASSERGVALSSYEQYFGPGTRLTVT.

The genes are TRBV6-5 and TRBJ2-5, with TRBD1 matching 8 bases. Trimming removed 1 base from V and 2 bases from J; junction bases left unmatched: 0. Per the germline V gene, CDR1 is MNHEY and CDR2 is SVGAGI. The CDR3 consists of 14 residues. This chain's CDR3 is CASSYYRGQETQYF. The CDR3 coding sequence is TGTGCCAGCAGTTACTACAGGGGGCAAGAGACCCAGTACTTC.

On this clonotype itself: The conserved phenylalanine or tryptophan normally closing the CDR3 is absent here, so this likely arose from a read error. The J gene is TRBJ2-1, the V gene TRBV12-3 or TRBV12-4; no clear D gene. The V gene lost 10 bases and the J gene lost 0 bases, with 7 bases spanning the gap. The CDR3 contains 12 residues. CDR3 sequence (DNA): TGTGCCACGGGCCTCTCCTACAATGAGCAGTTCTCC. Translation gives CATGLSYNEQFS.